These 10 T cell receptor beta chains were all obtained from the same sample, sequenced in a study of CD4+ T cells in melanoma. Using immunoSEQ multiplex PCR, the repertoire was profiled, and TCRdb retains in-frame clones only, with some absent. Of roughly 110,000 clones in the sample, approximately 92% were seen once. Material for sequencing was peripheral blood. The origin of the receptors is a human donor with melanoma.

This clone came up a few times. The chain has TRBV6-1 and TRBJ2-1; TRBD1 matches 11 bases. The CDR3 extends over 16 amino acids. CDR1 is MNHNS and CDR2 is SASEGT in the germline V gene. Trimming at V came to 4 bases and at J to 5 bases, leaving 7 bases not matched to a gene. The CDR3 here is CASSAQPGQGDNEQFF. The CDR3 DNA follows: TGTGCCAGCAGTGCTCAACCGGGACAGGGGGACAATGAGCAGTTCTTC.

The chain carries TRBV30 and TRBJ2-7, with D unresolved. The CDR3 spans 11 residues. Per germline, CDR1 GTSNPN and CDR2 SVGIG (reference sequence). V shed 3 bases and J shed 9 bases, with 12 bases lying between them. Here the CDR3 reads CAWSADGPQYF. The CDR3 DNA sequence: TGTGCCTGGAGCGCCGACGGGCCGCAGTACTTC.

This clone has a handful of counts. The V and J genes are TRBV29-1 and TRBJ1-1; D is uncertain. The CDR3 consists of 12 residues. V shed 4 bases and J shed 0 bases, with 6 bases lying between them. The germline CDR1 and CDR2 sequences are SQVTM and ANQGSEA. The CDR3 coding sequence is TGCAGCGTTGTCCGGATGAACACTGAAGCTTTCTTT. Amino acid sequence: CSVVRMNTEAFF. Full variable domain (rest looked up from reference TRBV29-1 and TRBJ1-1): SAVISQKPSRDICQRGTSLTIQCQVDSQVTMMFWYRQQPGQSLTLIATANQGSEATYESGFVIDKFPISRPNLTFSTLTVSNMSPEDSSIYLCSVVRMNTEAFFGQGTRLTVV.

The chain carries TRBV5-1 and TRBJ1-6; no clear D gene. V was cut by 1 base and J by 1 base, with 15 bases left in between. CDR1 is SGHRS and CDR2 is YFSETQ in the germline V gene. The CDR3 spans 18 residues. CDR3 DNA: TGCGCCAGCAGCTTGTCCACGGGAAAGGGATCCTATAATTCACCCCTCCACTTT. It is translated as CASSLSTGKGSYNSPLHF.

The chain combines TRBV7-9 with TRBJ2-6; no clear D. This CDR3 is 14 amino acids long. Germline V CDR1 and CDR2: SEHNR, FQNEAQ (reference sequence). Trimming took off 5 bases at V and 1 base at J, with 6 bases between the two ends. The CDR3: CASSRGSGANVLTF. The CDR3 bases are TGTGCCAGCAGCCGAGGATCTGGGGCCAACGTCCTGACTTTC.

The chain employs TRBV19 and TRBJ2-5; D remains unclear. Per the germline V gene, CDR1 is LNHDA and CDR2 is SQIVND (reference sequence). V gave up 1 base and J gave up 4 bases, with 10 bases separating them. CDR3 length: 14 residues. In DNA form, the CDR3 reads TGTGCCAGTAGTATAGCTCCGGGCCGAGAGACCCAGTACTTC. It encodes CASSIAPGRETQYF.

V gene TRBV19 combines with J gene TRBJ1-3, with 9 nucleotides matching TRBD1. Trimming cost V 7 bases and J 2 bases; bases outside gene matches: 3. Germline V gives CDR1 LNHDA, CDR2 SQIVND (reference sequence). The CDR3 is 14 residues long. The CDR3 is CASKQGATGNTIYF. CDR3 in DNA: TGTGCCAGTAAACAGGGGGCAACTGGAAACACCATATATTTT.

The chain employs TRBV6-1 and TRBJ1-4; D possibly corresponds to TRBD1 (5 bases). CDR3 length equals 17 residues. CDR1 and CDR2 from the germline V gene are MNHNS and SASEGT. The V end lost 4 bases, the J end lost 5 bases, and 20 bases lay between the germline ends. The CDR3 DNA reads TGTGCCAGCAGTGTTTTTCGGTCCGGGACGGCGAATGAAAAACTGTTTTTT. Protein product: CASSVFRSGTANEKLFF.

The V call is TRBV28, the J call TRBJ1-1; D is perhaps TRBD1 (5 bases). Looked up from germline, CDR1 is MDHEN and CDR2 is SYDVKM. There are 14 residues in the CDR3. The V end was cut by 6 bases, the J end by 1 base, with 12 bases between. CDR3 sequence (DNA): TGTGCCAGCAGCCAGGACATCCCGAACACTGAAGCTTTCTTT. It encodes CASSQDIPNTEAFF.

This clone was observed a single time. This chain connects TRBV7-2 to TRBJ2-3, with D perhaps TRBD1 or TRBD2 (6 bases each). Germline loops: CDR1 SGHTA, CDR2 FQGNSA. This CDR3 is 16 amino acids long. The germline V and J ends were trimmed by 5 bases and 4 bases, with 19 bases remaining between them. Written as DNA, the CDR3 is TGTGCCAGCAGCAAAGAGGGGGGCCTAACCCCAGATACGCAGTATTTT. Its protein product is CASSKEGGLTPDTQYF.